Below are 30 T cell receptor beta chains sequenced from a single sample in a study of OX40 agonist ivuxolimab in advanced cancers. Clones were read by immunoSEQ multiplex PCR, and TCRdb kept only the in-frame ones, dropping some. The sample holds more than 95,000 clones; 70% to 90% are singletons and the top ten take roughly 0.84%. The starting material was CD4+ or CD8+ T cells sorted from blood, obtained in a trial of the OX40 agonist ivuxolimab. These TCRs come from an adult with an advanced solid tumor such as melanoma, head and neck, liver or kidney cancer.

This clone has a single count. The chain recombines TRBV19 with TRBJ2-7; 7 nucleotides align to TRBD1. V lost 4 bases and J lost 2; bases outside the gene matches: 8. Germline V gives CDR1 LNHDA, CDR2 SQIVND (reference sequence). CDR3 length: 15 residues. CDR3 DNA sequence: TGTGCCAGTAGTACCCGACAGGGCGAGACCTACGAGCAGTACTTC. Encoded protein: CASSTRQGETYEQYF.

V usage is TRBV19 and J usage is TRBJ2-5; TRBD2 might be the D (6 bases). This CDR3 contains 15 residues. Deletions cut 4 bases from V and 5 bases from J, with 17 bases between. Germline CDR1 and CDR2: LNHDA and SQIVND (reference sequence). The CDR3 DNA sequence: TGTGCCAGTAGTACTGGTGGCAGCGGGTATGAGACCCAGTACTTC. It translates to CASSTGGSGYETQYF.

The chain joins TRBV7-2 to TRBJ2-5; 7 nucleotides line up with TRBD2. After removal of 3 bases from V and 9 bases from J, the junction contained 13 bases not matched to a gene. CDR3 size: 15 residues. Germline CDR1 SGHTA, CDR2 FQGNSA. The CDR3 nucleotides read TGTGCCAGCAGCTTTCTCCCGAGCGGGGAGGCGGCCCAGTACTTC. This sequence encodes CASSFLPSGEAAQYF.

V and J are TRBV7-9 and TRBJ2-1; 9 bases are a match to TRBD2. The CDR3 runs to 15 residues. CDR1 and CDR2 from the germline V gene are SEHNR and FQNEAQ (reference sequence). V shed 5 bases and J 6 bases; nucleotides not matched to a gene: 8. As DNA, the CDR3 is TGTGCCAGCAGCGAGGGGCTAGCGGGGAGCAATGAGCAGTTCTTC. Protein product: CASSEGLAGSNEQFF.

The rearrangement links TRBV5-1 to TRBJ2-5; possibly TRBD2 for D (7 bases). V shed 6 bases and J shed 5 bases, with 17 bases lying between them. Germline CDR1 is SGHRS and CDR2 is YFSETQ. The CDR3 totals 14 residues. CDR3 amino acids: CASTINREGETQYF. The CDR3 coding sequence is TGCGCCAGCACCATTAACAGGGAGGGGGAGACCCAGTACTTC.

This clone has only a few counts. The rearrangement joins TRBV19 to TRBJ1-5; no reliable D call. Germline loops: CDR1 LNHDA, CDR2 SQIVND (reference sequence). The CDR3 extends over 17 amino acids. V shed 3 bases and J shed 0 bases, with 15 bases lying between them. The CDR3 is CASSIPPQGSSNQPQHF. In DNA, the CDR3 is TGTGCCAGTAGTATTCCCCCACAAGGGAGTAGCAATCAGCCCCAGCATTTT.

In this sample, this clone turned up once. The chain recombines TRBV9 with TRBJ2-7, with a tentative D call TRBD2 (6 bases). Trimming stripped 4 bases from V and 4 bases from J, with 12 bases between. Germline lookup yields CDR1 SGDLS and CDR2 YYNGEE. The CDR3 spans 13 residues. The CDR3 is CASSLGGGYEQYF. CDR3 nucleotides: TGTGCCAGCAGCCTGGGGGGTGGTTACGAGCAGTACTTC.

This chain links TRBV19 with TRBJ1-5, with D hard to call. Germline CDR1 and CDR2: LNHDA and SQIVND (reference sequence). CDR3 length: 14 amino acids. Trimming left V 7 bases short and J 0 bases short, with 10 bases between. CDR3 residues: CASKHGYSNQPQHF. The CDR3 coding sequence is TGTGCCAGTAAACACGGCTATAGCAATCAGCCCCAGCATTTT.

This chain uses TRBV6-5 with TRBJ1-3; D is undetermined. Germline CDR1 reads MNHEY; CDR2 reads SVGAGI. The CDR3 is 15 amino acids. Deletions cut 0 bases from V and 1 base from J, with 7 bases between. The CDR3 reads CASSYSGKSGNTIYF. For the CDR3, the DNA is TGTGCCAGCAGTTACTCGGGGAAATCTGGAAACACCATATATTTT.

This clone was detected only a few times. The CDR3 DNA sequence: TGCGCCAGTTCGGTCGGGACAGTTTTTCAAGAGACCCAGTACTTC. It codes for CASSVGTVFQETQYF. The chain links TRBV5-1 to TRBJ2-5; the match to TRBD1 covers 7 bases. CDR1 is SGHRS and CDR2 is YFSETQ in the germline V gene. The CDR3 sequence is 15 residues long. J lost 2 bases, V lost 8 bases, and 12 bases had no gene match.

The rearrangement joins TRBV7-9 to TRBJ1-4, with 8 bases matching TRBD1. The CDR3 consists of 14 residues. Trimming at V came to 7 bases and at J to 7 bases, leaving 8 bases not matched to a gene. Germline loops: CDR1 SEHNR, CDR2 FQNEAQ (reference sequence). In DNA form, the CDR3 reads TGTGCCAGCAAACCCCAGGGGGCCGGTGAAAAACTGTTTTTT. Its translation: CASKPQGAGEKLFF.

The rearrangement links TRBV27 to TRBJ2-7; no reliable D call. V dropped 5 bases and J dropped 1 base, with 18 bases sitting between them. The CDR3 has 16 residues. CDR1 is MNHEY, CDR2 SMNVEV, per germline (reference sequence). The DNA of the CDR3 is TGTGCCAGCAGTACCAACCTCTGGGTGCTGTCCTACGAGCAGTACTTC. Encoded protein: CASSTNLWVLSYEQYF.

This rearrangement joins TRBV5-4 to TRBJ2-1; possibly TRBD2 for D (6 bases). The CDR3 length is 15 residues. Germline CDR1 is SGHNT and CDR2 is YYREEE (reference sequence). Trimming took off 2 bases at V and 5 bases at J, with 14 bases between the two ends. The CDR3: CASSFVAGSHNEQFF. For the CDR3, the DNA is TGTGCCAGCAGCTTTGTGGCGGGGAGCCACAATGAGCAGTTCTTC.

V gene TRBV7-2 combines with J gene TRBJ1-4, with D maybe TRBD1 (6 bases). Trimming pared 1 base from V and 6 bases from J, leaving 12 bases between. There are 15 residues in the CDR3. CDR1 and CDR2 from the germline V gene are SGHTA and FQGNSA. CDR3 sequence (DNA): TGTGCCAGCAGCTTAGTAACAGGGAGGGATGAAAAACTGTTTTTT. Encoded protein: CASSLVTGRDEKLFF.

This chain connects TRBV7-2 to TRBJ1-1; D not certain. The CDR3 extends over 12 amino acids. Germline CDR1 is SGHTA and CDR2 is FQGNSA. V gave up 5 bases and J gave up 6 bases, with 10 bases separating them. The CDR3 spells CASSPVGAEAFF. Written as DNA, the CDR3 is TGTGCCAGCAGCCCAGTCGGGGCTGAAGCTTTCTTT.

CDR3 DNA sequence: TGTGCCAGCAGTTACTCGTGGGGGAGCACAGATACGCAGTATTTT. As protein: CASSYSWGSTDTQYF. V and J are TRBV6-5 and TRBJ2-3; D tentatively reads TRBD1 or TRBD2 (5 bases each). The CDR3 covers 15 residues. V shed 0 bases and J shed 0 bases, with 7 bases lying between them. In germline, CDR1 is MNHEY, CDR2 SVGAGI.

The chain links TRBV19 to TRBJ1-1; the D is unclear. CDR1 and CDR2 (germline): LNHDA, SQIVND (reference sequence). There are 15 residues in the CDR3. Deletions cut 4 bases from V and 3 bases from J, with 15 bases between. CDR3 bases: TGTGCCAGTAGTAATGCTCTTCATTCGGACACTGAAGCTTTCTTT. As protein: CASSNALHSDTEAFF. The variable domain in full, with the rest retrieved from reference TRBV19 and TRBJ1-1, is DGGITQSPKYLFRKEGQNVTLSCEQNLNHDAMYWYRQDPGQGLRLIYYSQIVNDFQKGDIAEGYSVSREKKESFPLTVTSAQKNPTAFYLCASSNALHSDTEAFFGQGTRLTVV.

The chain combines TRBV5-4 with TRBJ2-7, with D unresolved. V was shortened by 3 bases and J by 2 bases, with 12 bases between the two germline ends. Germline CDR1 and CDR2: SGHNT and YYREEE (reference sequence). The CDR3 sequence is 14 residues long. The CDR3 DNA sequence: TGTGCCAGCAGCTCCGGCCTCACCCCCTACGAGCAGTACTTC. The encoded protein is CASSSGLTPYEQYF. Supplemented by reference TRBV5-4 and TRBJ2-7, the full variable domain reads ETGVTQSPTHLIKTRGQQVTLRCSSQSGHNTVSWYQQALGQGPQFIFQYYREEENGRGNFPPRFSGLQFPNYSSELNVNALELDDSALYLCASSSGLTPYEQYFGPGTRLTVT.

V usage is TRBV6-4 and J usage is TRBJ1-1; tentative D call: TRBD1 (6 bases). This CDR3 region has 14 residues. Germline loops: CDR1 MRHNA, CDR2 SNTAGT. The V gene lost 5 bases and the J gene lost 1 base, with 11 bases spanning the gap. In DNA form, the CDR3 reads TGTGCCAGCAGTCCTTCGACAGGGAACACTGAAGCTTTCTTT. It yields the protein CASSPSTGNTEAFF.

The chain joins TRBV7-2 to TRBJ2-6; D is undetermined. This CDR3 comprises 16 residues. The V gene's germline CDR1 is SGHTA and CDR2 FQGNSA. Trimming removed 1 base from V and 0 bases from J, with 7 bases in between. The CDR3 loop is CASSLGQTSGANVLTF. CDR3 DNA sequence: TGTGCCAGCAGCTTAGGGCAGACCTCTGGGGCCAACGTCCTGACTTTC.

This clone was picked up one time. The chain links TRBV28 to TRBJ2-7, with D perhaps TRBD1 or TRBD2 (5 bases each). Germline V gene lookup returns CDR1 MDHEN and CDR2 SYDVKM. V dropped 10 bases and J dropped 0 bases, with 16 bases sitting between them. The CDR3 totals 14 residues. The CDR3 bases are TGTGCCACCATTCGGGGCAGGAGCTCCTACGAGCAGTACTTC. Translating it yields CATIRGRSSYEQYF.

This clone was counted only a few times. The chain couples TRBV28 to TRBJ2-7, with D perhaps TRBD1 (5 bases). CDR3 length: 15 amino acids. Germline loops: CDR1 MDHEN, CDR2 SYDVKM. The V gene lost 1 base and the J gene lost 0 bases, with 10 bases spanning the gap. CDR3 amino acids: CASSLLQASSYEQYF. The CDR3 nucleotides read TGTGCCAGCAGTTTATTACAGGCTTCCTCCTACGAGCAGTACTTC.

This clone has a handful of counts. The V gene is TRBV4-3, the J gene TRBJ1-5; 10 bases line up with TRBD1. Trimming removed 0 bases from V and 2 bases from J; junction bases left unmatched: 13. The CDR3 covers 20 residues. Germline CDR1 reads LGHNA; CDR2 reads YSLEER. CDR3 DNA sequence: TGCGCCAGCAGCCAAGATGTGGTAGGACAGGGGGTCTCGGGCAATCAGCCCCAGCATTTT. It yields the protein CASSQDVVGQGVSGNQPQHF.

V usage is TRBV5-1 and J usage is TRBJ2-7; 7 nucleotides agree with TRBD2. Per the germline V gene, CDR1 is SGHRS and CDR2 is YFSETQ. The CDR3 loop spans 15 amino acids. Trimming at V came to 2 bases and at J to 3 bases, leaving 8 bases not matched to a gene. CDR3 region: CASSLYPGLFYEQYF. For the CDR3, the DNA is TGCGCCAGCAGCTTATACCCGGGACTATTCTACGAGCAGTACTTC.

CDR3: CASSLLDAAGNTIYF. DNA for the CDR3: TGCGCCAGCAGCCTACTCGATGCTGCTGGAAACACCATATATTTT. The genes are TRBV5-1 and TRBJ1-3; D gene unclear. The CDR3 loop spans 15 amino acids. CDR1 and CDR2 (germline): SGHRS, YFSETQ. V gave up 4 bases and J gave up 2 bases, with 13 bases separating them.

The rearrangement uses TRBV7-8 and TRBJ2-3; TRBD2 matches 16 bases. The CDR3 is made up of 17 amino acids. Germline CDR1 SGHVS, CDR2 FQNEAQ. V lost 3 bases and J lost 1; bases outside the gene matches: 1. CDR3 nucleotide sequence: TGTGCCAGCAGCTTTGGGACTAGCGGGGGGGGCACAGATACGCAGTATTTT. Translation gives CASSFGTSGGGTDTQYF.

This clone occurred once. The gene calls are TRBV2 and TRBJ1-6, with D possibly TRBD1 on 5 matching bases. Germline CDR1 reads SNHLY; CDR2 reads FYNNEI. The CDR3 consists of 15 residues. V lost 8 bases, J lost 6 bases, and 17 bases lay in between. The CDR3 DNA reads TGTGCCAGCGTCCCGCAAGTGGACATTAATTCACCCCTCCACTTT. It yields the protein CASVPQVDINSPLHF.

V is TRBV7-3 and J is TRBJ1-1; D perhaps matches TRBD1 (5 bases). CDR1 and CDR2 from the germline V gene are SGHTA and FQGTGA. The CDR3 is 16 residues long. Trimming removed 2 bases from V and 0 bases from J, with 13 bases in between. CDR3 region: CASSLGSLGLNTEAFF. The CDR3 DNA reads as TGTGCCAGCAGCTTAGGGTCTTTGGGACTGAACACTGAAGCTTTCTTT.

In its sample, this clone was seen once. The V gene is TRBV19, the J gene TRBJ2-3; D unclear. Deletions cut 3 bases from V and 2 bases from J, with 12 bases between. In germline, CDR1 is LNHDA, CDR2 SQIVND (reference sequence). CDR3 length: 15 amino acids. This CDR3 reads CASSIVATVTDTQYF. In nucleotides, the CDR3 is TGTGCCAGTAGTATCGTTGCTACCGTCACAGATACGCAGTATTTT.

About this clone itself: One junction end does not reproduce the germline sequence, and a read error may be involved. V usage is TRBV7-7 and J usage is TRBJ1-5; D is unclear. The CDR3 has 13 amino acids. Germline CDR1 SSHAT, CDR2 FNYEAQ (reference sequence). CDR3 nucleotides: TGTGCTAGCAGCTTGACGGTTGATCAGCCCCAGCATTTT. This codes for CASSLTVDQPQHF.